A single sample gave rise to the 22 T cell receptor beta chains below, sequenced in a study of CD8+CD57+ T cells in acquired aplastic anemia. CD8+CD57+ cell expansion had been shown by flow cytometry in patients chosen for sequencing. TCR beta VDJ and CDR3 profiling used genomic DNA as template. One entry per CDR3 protein, called by TCRdb with MiXCR from the reads. The data hold a few hundred thousand distinct CDR3 sequences, with around 50% observed a single time. Sequencing input: sorted CD4+, CD8+, or CD8+CD57+ T cells (not recorded which) from PBMCs. Source of these receptors: a human donor with aplastic anemia.

Notes on this clonotype: This is likely a read error, given that the CDR3 carries no conserved phenylalanine or tryptophan at its end. The DNA is omitted, as the CDR3 cannot be located on it reliably, and the CDR3 follows TCRdb's listing. The V call is TRBV9, the J call TRBJ2-3; the table calls TRBD2, which could not be checked here. Germline lookup yields CDR1 SGDLS and CDR2 YYNGEE. The length of the CDR3 is 13 amino acids, counting both ends. This chain's CDR3 is CASSVAQGGGARI.

This clonotype was detected many times. This chain links TRBV12-3 or TRBV12-4 with TRBJ1-2, with a weak D call TRBD1 (5 bases). V lost 2 bases and J lost 2, with 6 bases in between. The CDR3 sequence is 13 residues long. The CDR3 loop reads CASSLSGNYGYTF. CDR3 DNA sequence: TGTGCCAGCAGTTTATCAGGGAACTATGGCTACACCTTC.

This clonotype was observed at least ten times. The chain recombines TRBV20-1 with TRBJ1-6; 7 nucleotides match TRBD1. After removal of 5 bases from V and 8 bases from J, the junction contained 6 bases not matched to a gene. This CDR3 has 13 amino acids. The germline V gene has CDR1 DFQATT and CDR2 SNEGSKA (reference sequence). The CDR3 region has the DNA TGCAGTGCTCAAGGGGGCTGGTATTCACCCCTCCACTTT. Translating gives CSAQGGWYSPLHF.

This clonotype came up a few times. This chain uses TRBV18 with TRBJ2-2, with D perhaps being TRBD1 or TRBD2 (5 bases each). The V end was cut by 2 bases, the J end by 13 bases, with 17 bases between. Germline values: CDR1 KGHSH, CDR2 LQKENI. This CDR3 contains 14 residues. In DNA, the CDR3 is TGTGCCAGCTCACCAAGGGACGGCGCGCTTACGCTGTTTTTT. This codes for CASSPRDGALTLFF.

This clonotype was seen repeatedly, ten times or more. The chain combines TRBV6-2 or TRBV6-3 with TRBJ2-7; 8 bases agree with TRBD1. Germline V gene sequence: CDR1 MNHEY, CDR2 SVGEGT. V shed 7 bases, J shed 3 bases, and the junction held 8 bases outside the gene matches. The CDR3 runs 14 residues. The CDR3 reads CASTMDRVSYEQYF. As DNA, the CDR3 is TGTGCCAGCACTATGGACAGGGTAAGCTACGAGCAGTACTTC.

Only one count was recorded for this clonotype. This chain joins TRBV7-9 and TRBJ1-3; D call uncertain. The CDR3 totals 14 residues. V lost 10 bases and J lost 0, with 13 bases in between. The germline gives CDR1 SEHNR, CDR2 FQNEAQ (reference sequence). The CDR3 reads CATIPVNSGNTIYF. The CDR3 coding sequence is TGTGCCACGATCCCGGTTAACTCTGGAAACACCATATATTTT.

This clonotype was observed at least ten times. The rearrangement joins TRBV10-3 to TRBJ1-3; possible D gene TRBD1, 6 bases. The germline V gene has CDR1 ENHRY and CDR2 SYGVKD. Trimming cost V 3 bases and J 0 bases, with 12 bases left between them. This CDR3 has 16 residues. CDR3 in amino acids: CAISDPGTRSGNTIYF. The DNA of the CDR3 is TGTGCCATCAGTGACCCCGGGACACGCTCTGGAAACACCATATATTTT.

There are many counts of this clonotype. The rearrangement links TRBV9 to TRBJ2-5; 14 bases line up with TRBD2. After removal of 0 bases from V and 4 bases from J, the junction contained 8 bases not matched to a gene. The CDR3 runs to 18 residues. CDR1 and CDR2 from the germline V gene are SGDLS and YYNGEE. In DNA, the CDR3 is TGTGCCAGCAGCGTAGCTGGGACTAGCGGGGGTCCAGGAGAGACCCAGTACTTC. Its translation is CASSVAGTSGGPGETQYF.

This clonotype is a singleton in its sample. A much larger clonotype is one base distant, so this may be a read error. The chain joins TRBV5-6 to TRBJ1-6; TRBD1 matches 7 bases. CDR1 is SGHDT and CDR2 is YYEEEE in the germline V gene. The CDR3 runs 16 residues. CDR3: CASSLGRGTDNAPLHF. CDR3 bases: TGTGCCAGCAGCTTGGGGAGGGGGACAGATAATGCACCCCTCCACTTT. Filled out from reference TRBV5-6 and TRBJ1-6, the complete variable domain reads DAGVTQSPTHLIKTRGQQVTLRCSPKSGHDTVSWYQQALGQGPQFIFQYYEEEERQRGNFPDRFSGHQFPNYSSELNVNALLLGDSALYLCASSLGRGTDNAPLHFGNGTRLTVT.

About this clonotype: A read error may be the cause here, since a much bigger clone is one base away. The conserved phenylalanine or tryptophan is not found at the CDR3 terminus, so this likely reflects a read error. V usage is TRBV4-1 and J usage is TRBJ1-1; 9 bases match TRBD1. Germline values: CDR1 MGHRA, CDR2 YSYEKL. The trim removed 4 bases at V and 1 base at J, leaving 4 bases unmatched. This CDR3 has 15 amino acids. CDR3 DNA sequence: TGCGCCAGCAGCCCGGGGACAGGGCAGAACACTGAAGCTTTCCTT. It codes for CASSPGTGQNTEAFL.

V and J are TRBV19 and TRBJ2-1; 12 positions match TRBD2. J was trimmed by 6 bases and V by 1 base; bases with no gene match: 1. CDR1 is LNHDA and CDR2 is SQIVND in the germline V gene (reference sequence). CDR3 length equals 15 residues. CDR3 sequence (DNA): TGTGCCAGTAGTATAGGGGGACTAGCGGGCAATGAGCAGTTCTTC. It is translated as CASSIGGLAGNEQFF.

This clonotype was seen at least ten times. The CDR3 loop is CASSELEPLLYEQYF. Here the CDR3 DNA reads TGTGCCAGCAGTGAGCTAGAGCCCCTACTCTACGAGCAGTACTTC. The rearrangement joins TRBV2 to TRBJ2-7, with unresolved D. CDR1 is SNHLY and CDR2 is FYNNEI in the germline V gene. With 3 bases removed from V and 3 bases from J, the gap between germline ends came to 15 bases. The CDR3 is 15 amino acids.

This clonotype has ten or more counts. CDR3 loop: CASSLPGGGIEQYF. Written as DNA, the CDR3 is TGTGCCAGCAGCTTACCAGGGGGAGGGATCGAGCAGTACTTC. This chain connects TRBV5-5 to TRBJ2-7; D may correspond to TRBD1 or TRBD2 (7 bases each). The CDR3 extends over 14 amino acids. Germline CDR1 SGHKS, CDR2 YYEKEE (reference sequence). Trimming shortened V by 2 bases and J by 6 bases, and 15 bases separated the two germline ends. The entire variable domain, with the rest obtained from reference TRBV5-5 and TRBJ2-7, is as follows: DAGVTQSPTHLIKTRGQQVTLRCSPISGHKSVSWYQQVLGQGPQFIFQYYEKEERGRGNFPDRFSARQFPNYSSELNVNALLLGDSALYLCASSLPGGGIEQYFGPGTRLTVT.

The V and J genes are TRBV24-1 and TRBJ2-5, with a weak D call TRBD2 (6 bases). This CDR3 has 14 amino acids. Trimming shortened V by 0 bases and J by 5 bases, and 9 bases separated the two germline ends. Per germline, CDR1 KGHDR and CDR2 SFDVKD. This CDR3 is CATSDLGGLETQYF. The CDR3 DNA follows: TGTGCCACCAGTGATTTGGGAGGGTTGGAGACCCAGTACTTC.

This clonotype has a count of ten or more. V usage is TRBV7-6 and J usage is TRBJ1-5, with no clear D. Trimming left V 1 base short and J 0 bases short, with 7 bases between. The CDR3 consists of 15 residues. Germline assignment: CDR1 SGHVS and CDR2 FNYEAQ. The CDR3 bases are TGTGCCAGCAGCTTAGGGGAGGTTAGCAATCAGCCCCAGCATTTT. Translation: CASSLGEVSNQPQHF. Full variable domain (outside the CDR3, taken from reference TRBV7-6 and TRBJ1-5): GAGVSQSPRYKVTKRGQDVALRCDPISGHVSLYWYRQALGQGPEFLTYFNYEAQQDKSGLPNDRFSAERPEGSISTLTIQRTEQRDSAMYRCASSLGEVSNQPQHFGDGTRLSIL.

The CDR3 bases are TGCAGTGCCTTGACAGGGGCAGGAACTGAAGCTTTCTTT. It encodes CSALTGAGTEAFF. The chain links TRBV20-1 to TRBJ1-1, with TRBD1 matching over 8 bases. After removal of 6 bases from V and 5 bases from J, the junction contained 8 bases not matched to a gene. The CDR3 spans 13 residues. Germline CDR1 DFQATT, CDR2 SNEGSKA (reference sequence).

V usage is TRBV9 and J usage is TRBJ1-2, with D perhaps TRBD1 (5 bases). Per germline, CDR1 SGDLS and CDR2 YYNGEE. Trimming removed 0 bases at V and 3 bases at J, with 6 bases between. This CDR3 comprises 13 residues. The CDR3 loop is CASSVEGHYGYTF. The CDR3 nucleotides are TGTGCCAGCAGCGTAGAGGGGCACTATGGCTACACCTTC.

This clonotype was counted many times. The genes are TRBV2 and TRBJ1-3; D call uncertain. V was trimmed by 4 bases and J by 5 bases, leaving 3 bases between them. Germline V CDR1 and CDR2: SNHLY, FYNNEI. This CDR3 has 11 amino acids. CDR3 DNA sequence: TGTGCCAGCAGTGTGAGAAACACCATATATTTT. It translates to CASSVRNTIYF. Full variable domain (rest looked up from reference TRBV2 and TRBJ1-3): EPEVTQTPSHQVTQMGQEVILRCVPISNHLYFYWYRQILGQKVEFLVSFYNNEISEKSEIFDDQFSVERPDGSNFTLKIRSTKLEDSAMYFCASSVRNTIYFGEGSWLTVV.

The chain employs TRBV28 and TRBJ1-2; D perhaps matches TRBD1 (5 bases). This CDR3 region has 13 residues. With 6 bases removed from V and 9 bases from J, the gap between germline ends came to 17 bases. Per the germline V gene, CDR1 is MDHEN and CDR2 is SYDVKM. CDR3 in amino acids: CASRFGGFDSYTF. CDR3 nucleotide sequence: TGTGCCAGCAGATTCGGGGGGTTCGACAGCTACACCTTC.

The chain joins TRBV5-6 to TRBJ2-7; 9 bases are shared with TRBD1. Germline V gene data show CDR1 as SGHDT and CDR2 as YYEEEE. The CDR3 runs to 12 residues. The J segment lost 5 bases and the V segment lost 7 bases, leaving 4 bases of the junction unmatched. Written as DNA, the CDR3 is TGTGCCAGCGACGGGACAGGGAACGAGCAGTACTTC. It encodes CASDGTGNEQYF.

This clonotype was detected only a few times. The chain joins TRBV9 to TRBJ2-5; D may correspond to TRBD1 or TRBD2 (5 bases each). Per the germline V gene, CDR1 is SGDLS and CDR2 is YYNGEE. The V and J ends lost 3 bases and 4 bases respectively, with 13 bases between them. The CDR3 sequence is 14 residues long. CDR3 amino acids: CASSAGTSGETQYF. DNA of the CDR3: TGTGCCAGCAGCGCCGGGACCTCGGGAGAGACCCAGTACTTC.

Many counts were recorded for this clonotype. The chain employs TRBV7-9 and TRBJ2-1; TRBD2 matches at 7 bases. CDR1 SEHNR and CDR2 FQNEAQ come from the germline V gene (reference sequence). This CDR3 spans 13 amino acids. The junction had 5 bases not matched to a gene; V was cut back by 5 bases and J by 7 bases. The CDR3 DNA sequence: TGTGCCAGCAGCCCTTGGGGGGGGAATGAGCAGTTCTTC. It yields the protein CASSPWGGNEQFF.